This TCR beta chain emerged from a study of blood T cell repertoires in COVID-19. Germline assignment: CDR1 MGHRA and CDR2 YSYEKL. With 2 bases removed from V and 0 bases from J, the gap between germline ends came to 7 bases. The CDR3 length is 14 residues. Source study methods: The authors estimated nucleated cell counts from reference gene primer amplification. Clones were sequenced by immunoSEQ multiplex PCR, and TCRdb holds only the in-frame ones, with some missing. That table gives V, J and clone size, and the DNA gave D and trimming. Among about 300,000 clones listed, 85% to 90% were seen once. The chain has TRBV4-1 and TRBJ1-1; D is perhaps TRBD1 (6 bases). The specimen was PBMCs or T cells enriched from blood (not recorded which). This sequence originates from a young man who had recovered from COVID-19. In DNA, the CDR3 is TGCGCCAGCAGCCAACAGGGGATGAACACTGAAGCTTTCTTT. This sequence encodes CASSQQGMNTEAFF.